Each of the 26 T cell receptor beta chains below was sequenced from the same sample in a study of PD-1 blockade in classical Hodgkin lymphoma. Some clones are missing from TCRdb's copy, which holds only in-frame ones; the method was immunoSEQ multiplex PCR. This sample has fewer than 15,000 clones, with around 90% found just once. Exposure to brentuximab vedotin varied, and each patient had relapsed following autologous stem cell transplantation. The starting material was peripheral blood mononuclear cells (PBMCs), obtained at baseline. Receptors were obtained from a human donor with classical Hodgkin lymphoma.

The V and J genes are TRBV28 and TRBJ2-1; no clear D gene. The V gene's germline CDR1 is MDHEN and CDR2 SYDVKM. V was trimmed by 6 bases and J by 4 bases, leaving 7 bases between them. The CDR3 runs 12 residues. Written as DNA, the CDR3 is TGTGCCAGCAGCCGAAATTACAATGAGCAGTTCTTC. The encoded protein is CASSRNYNEQFF. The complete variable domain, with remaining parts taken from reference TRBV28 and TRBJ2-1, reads DVKVTQSSRYLVKRTGEKVFLECVQDMDHENMFWYRQDPGLGLRLIYFSYDVKMKEKGDIPEGYSVSREKKERFSLILESASTNQTSMYLCASSRNYNEQFFGPGTRLTVL.

The CDR3 nucleotides are TGCGCCACTAAACCTACGGACAGGGAAAACAATGAGCAGTTCTTC. It yields the protein CATKPTDRENNEQFF. The chain couples TRBV5-1 to TRBJ2-1; 8 bases line up with TRBD1. V was pared by 9 bases and J by 5 bases, with 13 bases of the junction left unmatched. Germline assignment: CDR1 SGHRS and CDR2 YFSETQ. The CDR3 totals 15 residues.

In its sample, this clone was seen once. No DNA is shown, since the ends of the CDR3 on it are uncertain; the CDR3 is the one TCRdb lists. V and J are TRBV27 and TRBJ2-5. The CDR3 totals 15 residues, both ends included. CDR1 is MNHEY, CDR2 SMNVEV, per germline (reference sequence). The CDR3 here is CASSTSTGLQETQYF.

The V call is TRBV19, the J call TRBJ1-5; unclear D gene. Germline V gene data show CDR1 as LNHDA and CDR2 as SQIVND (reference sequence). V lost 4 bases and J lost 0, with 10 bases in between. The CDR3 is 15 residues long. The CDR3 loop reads CASSTGILSNQPQHF. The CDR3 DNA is TGTGCCAGTAGTACCGGGATCCTTAGCAATCAGCCCCAGCATTTT.

The CDR3 DNA reads as TGTGCCAGCAGTGATCCAGTCACAGATACGCAGTATTTT. Encoded protein: CASSDPVTDTQYF. The chain is built from TRBV2 and TRBJ2-3, with unresolved D. Germline lookup yields CDR1 SNHLY and CDR2 FYNNEI. The CDR3 length is 13 residues. The V gene lost 3 bases and the J gene lost 2 bases, with 6 bases spanning the gap.

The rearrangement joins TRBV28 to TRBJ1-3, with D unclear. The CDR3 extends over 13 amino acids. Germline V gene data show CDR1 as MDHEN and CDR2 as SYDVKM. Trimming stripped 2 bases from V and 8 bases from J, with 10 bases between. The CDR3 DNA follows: TGTGCCAGCAGTTTAGGGAGGGTCGACACCATATATTTT. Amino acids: CASSLGRVDTIYF.

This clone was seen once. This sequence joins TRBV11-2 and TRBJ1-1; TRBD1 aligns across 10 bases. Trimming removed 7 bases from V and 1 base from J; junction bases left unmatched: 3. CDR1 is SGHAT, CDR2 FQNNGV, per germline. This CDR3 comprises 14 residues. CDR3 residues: CASNRDRGNTEAFF. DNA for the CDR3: TGTGCCAGCAACAGGGACAGGGGGAACACTGAAGCTTTCTTT. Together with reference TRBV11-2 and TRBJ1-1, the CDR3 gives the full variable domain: EAGVAQSPRYKIIEKRQSVAFWCNPISGHATLYWYQQILGQGPKLLIQFQNNGVVDDSQLPKDRFSAERLKGVDSTLKIQPAKLEDSAVYLCASNRDRGNTEAFFGQGTRLTVV.

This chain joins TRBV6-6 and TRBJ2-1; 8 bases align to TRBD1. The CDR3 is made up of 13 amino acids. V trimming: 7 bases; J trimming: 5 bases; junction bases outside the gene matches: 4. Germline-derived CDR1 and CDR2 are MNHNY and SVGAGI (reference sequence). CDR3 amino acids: CASKDRADNEQFF. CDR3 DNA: TGTGCCAGCAAGGACAGGGCGGACAATGAGCAGTTCTTC.

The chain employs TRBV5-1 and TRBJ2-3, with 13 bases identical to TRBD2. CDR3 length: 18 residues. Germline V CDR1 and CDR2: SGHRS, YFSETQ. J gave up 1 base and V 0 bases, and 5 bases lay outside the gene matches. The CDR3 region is CASSLVGLAGSRTDTQYF. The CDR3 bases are TGCGCCAGCAGCTTGGTGGGACTAGCGGGGAGTCGCACAGATACGCAGTATTTT. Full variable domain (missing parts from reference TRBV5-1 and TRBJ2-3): KAGVTQTPRYLIKTRGQQVTLSCSPISGHRSVSWYQQTPGQGLQFLFEYFSETQRNKGNFPGRFSGRQFSNSRSEMNVSTLELGDSALYLCASSLVGLAGSRTDTQYFGPGTRLTVL.

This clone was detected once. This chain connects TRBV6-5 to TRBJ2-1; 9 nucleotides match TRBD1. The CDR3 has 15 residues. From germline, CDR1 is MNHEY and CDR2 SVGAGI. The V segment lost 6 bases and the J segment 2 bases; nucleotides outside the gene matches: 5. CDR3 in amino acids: CASRTTGGTYNEQFF. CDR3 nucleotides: TGTGCCAGCAGAACGACAGGGGGTACCTACAATGAGCAGTTCTTC.

The CDR3 protein is CASFEGSESQANTEAFF. The CDR3 nucleotides read TGTGCCAGCTTCGAGGGGTCTGAGAGCCAAGCTAACACTGAAGCTTTCTTT. The chain combines TRBV18 with TRBJ1-1, with TRBD1 as a possible D gene (5 bases). The V end was cut by 7 bases, the J end by 2 bases, with 23 bases between. CDR3 length: 17 residues. Per germline, CDR1 KGHSH and CDR2 LQKENI.

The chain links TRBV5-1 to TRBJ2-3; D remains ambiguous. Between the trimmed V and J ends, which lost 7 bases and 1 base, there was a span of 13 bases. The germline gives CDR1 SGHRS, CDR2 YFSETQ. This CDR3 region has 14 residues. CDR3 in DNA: TGCGCCAGCTCTTCAGCAAAAGGCACAGATACGCAGTATTTT. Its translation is CASSSAKGTDTQYF. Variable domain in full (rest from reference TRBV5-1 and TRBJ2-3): KAGVTQTPRYLIKTRGQQVTLSCSPISGHRSVSWYQQTPGQGLQFLFEYFSETQRNKGNFPGRFSGRQFSNSRSEMNVSTLELGDSALYLCASSSAKGTDTQYFGPGTRLTVL.

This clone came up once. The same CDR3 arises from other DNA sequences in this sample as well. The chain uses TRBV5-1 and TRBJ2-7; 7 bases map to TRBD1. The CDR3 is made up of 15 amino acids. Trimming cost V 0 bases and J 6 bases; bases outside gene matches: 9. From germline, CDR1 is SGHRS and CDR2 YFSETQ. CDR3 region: CASSLGQGSGGEQYF. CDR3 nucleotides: TGCGCCAGCAGCTTGGGACAGGGTTCCGGAGGCGAGCAGTACTTC.

For the CDR3, the DNA is TGCAGCGTTTCCCTAGGGGGACGGGGTAATGAAAAACTGTTTTTT. It encodes CSVSLGGRGNEKLFF. The V and J genes are TRBV29-1 and TRBJ1-4, with a weak D call TRBD1 (6 bases). The CDR3 runs 15 residues. Trimming removed 5 bases from V and 4 bases from J, with 17 bases in between. Germline V CDR1 and CDR2: SQVTM, ANQGSEA.

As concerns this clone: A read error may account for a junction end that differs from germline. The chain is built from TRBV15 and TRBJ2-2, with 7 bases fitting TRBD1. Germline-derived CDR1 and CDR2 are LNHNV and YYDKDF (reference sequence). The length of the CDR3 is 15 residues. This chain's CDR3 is CATSPGDSMTGELFF. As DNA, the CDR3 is TGTGCTACCAGTCCTGGGGACAGTATGACCGGGGAGCTGTTTTTT.

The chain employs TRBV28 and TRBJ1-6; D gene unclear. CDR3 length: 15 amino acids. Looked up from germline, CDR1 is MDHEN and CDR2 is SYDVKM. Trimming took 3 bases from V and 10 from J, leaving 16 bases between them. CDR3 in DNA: TGTGCCAGCAGTTTCTGGGCAGAGTCTCGGTCACCCCTCCACTTT. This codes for CASSFWAESRSPLHF.

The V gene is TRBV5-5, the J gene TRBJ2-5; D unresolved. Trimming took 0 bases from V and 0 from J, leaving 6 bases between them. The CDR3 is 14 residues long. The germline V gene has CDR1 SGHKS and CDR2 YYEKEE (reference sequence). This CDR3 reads CASSLVLYQETQYF. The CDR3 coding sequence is TGTGCCAGCAGCTTGGTACTGTACCAAGAGACCCAGTACTTC.

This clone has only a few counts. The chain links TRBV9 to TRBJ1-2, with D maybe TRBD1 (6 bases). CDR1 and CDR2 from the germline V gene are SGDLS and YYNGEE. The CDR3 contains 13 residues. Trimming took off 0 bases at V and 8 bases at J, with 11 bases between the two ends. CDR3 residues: CASSVATGGGYTF. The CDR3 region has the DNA TGTGCCAGCAGCGTAGCGACAGGTGGGGGCTACACCTTC.

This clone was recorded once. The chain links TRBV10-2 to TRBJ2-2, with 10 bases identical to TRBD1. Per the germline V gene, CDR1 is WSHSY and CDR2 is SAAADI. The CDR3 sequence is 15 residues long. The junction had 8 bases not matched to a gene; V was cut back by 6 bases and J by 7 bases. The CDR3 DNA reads TGCGCCAGCAGACCCGACAGGGGGCGAGACGGGGAGCTGTTTTTT. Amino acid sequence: CASRPDRGRDGELFF.

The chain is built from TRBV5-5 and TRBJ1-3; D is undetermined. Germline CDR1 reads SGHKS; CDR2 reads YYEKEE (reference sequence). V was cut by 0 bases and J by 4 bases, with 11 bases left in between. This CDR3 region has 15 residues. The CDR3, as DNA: TGTGCCAGCAGCTTGGCTGTGAGTGAAGGAAACACCATATATTTT. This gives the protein CASSLAVSEGNTIYF.

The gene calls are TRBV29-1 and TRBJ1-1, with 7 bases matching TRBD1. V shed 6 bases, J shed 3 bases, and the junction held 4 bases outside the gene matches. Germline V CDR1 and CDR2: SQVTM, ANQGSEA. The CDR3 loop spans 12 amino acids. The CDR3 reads CSVPGGDTEAFF. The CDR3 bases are TGCAGCGTACCAGGGGGGGACACTGAAGCTTTCTTT.

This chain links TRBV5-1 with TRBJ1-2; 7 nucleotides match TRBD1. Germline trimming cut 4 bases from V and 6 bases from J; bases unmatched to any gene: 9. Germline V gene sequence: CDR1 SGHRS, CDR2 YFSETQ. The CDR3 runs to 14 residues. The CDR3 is CASSPGQPSDGYTF. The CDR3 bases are TGCGCCAGCAGCCCGGGACAGCCCTCTGATGGCTACACCTTC. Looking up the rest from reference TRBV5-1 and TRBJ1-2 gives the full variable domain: KAGVTQTPRYLIKTRGQQVTLSCSPISGHRSVSWYQQTPGQGLQFLFEYFSETQRNKGNFPGRFSGRQFSNSRSEMNVSTLELGDSALYLCASSPGQPSDGYTFGSGTRLTVV.

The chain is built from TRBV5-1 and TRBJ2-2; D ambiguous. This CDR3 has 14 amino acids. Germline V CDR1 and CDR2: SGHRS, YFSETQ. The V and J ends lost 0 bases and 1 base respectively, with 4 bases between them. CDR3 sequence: CASSLAGNTGELFF. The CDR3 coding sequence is TGCGCCAGCAGCTTGGCCGGGAACACCGGGGAGCTGTTTTTT.

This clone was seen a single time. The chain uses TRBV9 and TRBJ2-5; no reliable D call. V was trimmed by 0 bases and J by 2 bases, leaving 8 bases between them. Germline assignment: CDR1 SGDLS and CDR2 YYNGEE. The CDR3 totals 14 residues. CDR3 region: CASSVAGQQETQYF. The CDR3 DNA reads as TGTGCCAGCAGCGTAGCCGGGCAGCAAGAGACCCAGTACTTC.

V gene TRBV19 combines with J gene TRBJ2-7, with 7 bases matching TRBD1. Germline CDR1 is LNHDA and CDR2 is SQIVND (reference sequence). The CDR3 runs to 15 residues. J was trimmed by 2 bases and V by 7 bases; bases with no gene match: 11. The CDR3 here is CASNIRDRGPYEQYF. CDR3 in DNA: TGTGCCAGTAACATACGGGACAGAGGACCCTACGAGCAGTACTTC.

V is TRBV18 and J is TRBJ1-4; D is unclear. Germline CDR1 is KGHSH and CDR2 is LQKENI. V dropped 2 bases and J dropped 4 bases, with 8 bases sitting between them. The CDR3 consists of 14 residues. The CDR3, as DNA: TGTGCCAGCTCACCAAGACGGGTTAATGAAAAACTGTTTTTT. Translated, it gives CASSPRRVNEKLFF.